One and the same sample provided the 2 T cell receptor beta chains below, sequenced in a study of OX40 agonist ivuxolimab in advanced cancers. Libraries were made using the immunoSEQ multiplex PCR assay. TCRdb mirrors the immuneACCESS table, restricted to in-frame sequences. Some clones are absent from its copies; in checked studies, under half trace to an unresolved V gene, and the reason for the others is unknown. The sample table shows fewer than 65,000 clones, and 70% to 90% are seen once. The top ten clones comprise approximately 1.1% of the sample. The sample consisted of CD4+ or CD8+ T cells sorted from blood, taken in a trial of the OX40 agonist ivuxolimab. The origin of the receptors is an adult with an advanced solid tumor such as melanoma, head and neck, liver or kidney cancer.

This clone was detected a few times. Other DNA sequences in the sample encode the same CDR3. This sequence joins TRBV27 and TRBJ2-3; D is undetermined. The CDR3 is 14 residues long. The V end was cut by 0 bases, the J end by 0 bases, with 4 bases between. Per germline, CDR1 MNHEY and CDR2 SMNVEV (reference sequence). The CDR3 is CASSLSASTDTQYF. CDR3 nucleotide sequence: TGTGCCAGCAGTTTATCGGCCAGCACAGATACGCAGTATTTT.

This chain uses TRBV30 with TRBJ2-3; 7 bases are shared with TRBD2. The V gene end was trimmed by 3 bases and the J gene end by 0 bases; junction bases not matched to a gene: 6. The CDR3 contains 15 residues. Germline V gene sequence: CDR1 GTSNPN, CDR2 SVGIG (reference sequence). CDR3 region: CAWSLLASSTDTQYF. The CDR3 coding sequence is TGTGCCTGGAGCCTACTAGCGTCTAGCACAGATACGCAGTATTTT.